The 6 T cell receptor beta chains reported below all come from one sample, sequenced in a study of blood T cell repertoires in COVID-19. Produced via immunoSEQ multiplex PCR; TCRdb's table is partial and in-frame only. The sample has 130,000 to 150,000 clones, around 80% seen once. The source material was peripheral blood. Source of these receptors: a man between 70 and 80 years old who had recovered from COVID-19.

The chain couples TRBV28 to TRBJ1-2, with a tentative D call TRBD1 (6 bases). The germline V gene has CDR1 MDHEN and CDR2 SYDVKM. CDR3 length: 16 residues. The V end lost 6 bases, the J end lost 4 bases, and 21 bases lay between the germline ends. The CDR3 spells CASSPNRARSLYGYTF. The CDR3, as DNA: TGTGCCAGCAGCCCCAACAGGGCTCGGAGTCTCTATGGCTACACCTTC.

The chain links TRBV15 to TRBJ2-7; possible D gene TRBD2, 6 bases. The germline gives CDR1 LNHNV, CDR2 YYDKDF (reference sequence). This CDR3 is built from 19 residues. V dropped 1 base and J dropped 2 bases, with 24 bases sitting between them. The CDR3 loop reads CATSRALRTMASVTYEQYF. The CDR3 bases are TGTGCCACCAGCAGAGCCCTCAGAACAATGGCTAGCGTCACCTACGAGCAGTACTTC.

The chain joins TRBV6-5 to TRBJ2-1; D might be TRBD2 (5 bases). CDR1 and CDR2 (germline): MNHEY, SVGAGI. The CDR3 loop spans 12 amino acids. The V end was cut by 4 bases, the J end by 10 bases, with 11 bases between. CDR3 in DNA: TGTGCCAGCAGTTCCCCTCCGGGGGAGCAGTTCTTC. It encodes CASSSPPGEQFF.

CDR3: CATSRMSDYNEQFF. Here the CDR3 DNA reads TGTGCCACCAGCAGAATGAGCGACTACAATGAGCAGTTCTTC. This chain links TRBV15 with TRBJ2-1; D not resolved. Trimming shortened V by 2 bases and J by 3 bases, and 8 bases separated the two germline ends. Germline CDR1 reads LNHNV; CDR2 reads YYDKDF (reference sequence). CDR3 length: 14 residues.

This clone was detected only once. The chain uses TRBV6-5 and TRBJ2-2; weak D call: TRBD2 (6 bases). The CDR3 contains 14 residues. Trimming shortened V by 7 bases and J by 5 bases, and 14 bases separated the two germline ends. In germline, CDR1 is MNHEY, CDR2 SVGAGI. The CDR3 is CASTQTRDTGELFF. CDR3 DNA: TGTGCCAGCACCCAGACTAGAGATACCGGGGAGCTGTTTTTT.

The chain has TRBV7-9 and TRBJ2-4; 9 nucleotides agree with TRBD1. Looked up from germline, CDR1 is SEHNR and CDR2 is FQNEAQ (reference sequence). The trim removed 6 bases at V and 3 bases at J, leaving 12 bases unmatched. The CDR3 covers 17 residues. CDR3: CASSPITGGADKNIQYF. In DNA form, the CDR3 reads TGTGCCAGCAGTCCTATCACAGGGGGCGCCGACAAAAACATTCAGTACTTC.